This T cell receptor beta chain was identified during a study of identical twins (dated by TCRdb to 2016 to 2018). For the wider study: To test whether fetal clonotypes persist, the study used deep sequencing on TCR alpha and beta repertoires from monozygotic twins, unrelated adults of various ages, and cord blood. To rule out contamination, the twin experiments were replicated at different times with different library preparation protocols.

This clonotype was seen a few times. Its antigen remains undetermined. Within one base of it there is no much larger clone, and no base qualities were kept. The protocol used for the library was 5' RACE. Sequencing was performed on an Illumina HiSeq 2000. A universal primer binding site was added through template switching, and the final cDNA carried a unique molecular identifier so that TCR cDNA molecules could be counted accurately. First-strand cDNA for TCR alpha and beta chains was synthesized from specific primers in the conserved constant-segment region. Each cDNA library was double barcoded, with a SMART-Mk sample barcode plus Illumina barcodes, to control for contamination. Two successive PCR steps introduced TruSeq adapter sequences along with Illumina sample barcodes. The Illumina HiSeq platform was used with custom primers to sequence TCR alpha and beta cDNA libraries. Per the source publication's procedure: Unique molecular identifiers were extracted from raw reads with MiGEC, and CDR3 positions were determined with MiXCR. Recombination models were inferred per individual with the repgenHMM and IGoR tools using an EM algorithm. Shared clonotypes were analyzed with the tcR package in R, and sharing was normalized by the product of cloneset sizes. To study raw recombination without the effects of thymic and clonal selection, out-of-frame nonproductive sequences were analyzed. TCRdb trimmed public reads at Q25 via fastp, called clones via MiXCR and kept in-frame beta chains. Rows are combined by CDR3 protein, so each entry shows the most common genes and DNA. The V and J calls follow TCRdb's processing rather than the paper's. This sample gives 540,000 or so distinct CDR3 sequences in total; more than 20% of them show up just once. The ten largest make up approximately 0.52% of the sample.

V lost 3 bases and J lost 4 bases; the stretch between them is 16 bases long. From the cysteine up to the phenylalanine, the CDR3 has a length of 16 residues. Just the 48-base CDR3 DNA is kept, in frame starting at base 1. In the germline V gene, CDR1 corresponds to MGHRA and CDR2 to YSYEKL. All donors were healthy Caucasians. The twin cohort consisted of three pairs of female monozygotic twins, all aged roughly 18 to 30 years. Positive isolation kits from Invitrogen were used to isolate CD4+ and CD8+ T cell populations. What the work shows at the level of the full study, not this receptor alone: A weaker excess of twin sharing was found in beta out-of-frame sequences because the signal-to-noise ratio was lowered by fewer shared sequences. Zero-insertion analyses could be partly confounded by invariant T cells such as MAIT and iNKT, though diverse VJ usage argued against such confounding for most clonotypes. Abundant cord blood beta clonotypes carried fewer insertions; young adult naive repertoires showed a weaker similar trend, while memory repertoires showed none. Because the same donors could not be followed over many years, conclusions were based on cross-sectional statistical analysis. Compared with coincidental sharing between unrelated individuals, an excess of low generation-probability sequences was observed among out-of-frame TCR alpha sequences shared between twins. In monozygotic twins, out-of-frame TCR alpha sharing was systematically underestimated by recombination models, although the models agreed with sharing between unrelated individuals.

The data were also submitted as part of a second study, on yellow fever vaccine responses in identical twins. From the second report: According to the authors, in identical twins the way T cells responded to vaccination appeared partly convergent and partly personalized. In identical twins, the study followed T cell clones that responded to the vaccine with precision.

The sequence was obtained from a woman aged 18-29 years in good health. Sample: CD4+ T cells sorted from blood. In this chain, TRBV4-1 is recombined with TRBJ2-1; the D call is possibly TRBD1 or TRBD2, each sharing 6 bases. The bases are TGCGCCAGCAGCCATGACCAGTGGGGGGCATACAATGAGCAGTTCTTC. It translates as CASSHDQWGAYNEQFF.